This T cell receptor beta chain was recovered during a study of shared clonotypes between healthy human individuals. For the study at large: Donors, aged 18 to 49, were a couple of women and a few men.

Data came from immunoSEQ multiplex PCR; TCRdb stores just in-frame clones and leaves some out. The table has under 1,100,000 clones, under 80% seen once; the top ten hold roughly 1.4%. Trimming at V came to 1 base and at J to 4 bases, leaving 4 bases not matched to a gene. The CDR3 contains 14 residues. The V gene's germline CDR1 is SGHRS and CDR2 YFSETQ. HIV-negative, healthy adults without recent acute infections or vaccinations were the donors. The sequenced sample consisted of memory CD4+ T cells sorted from blood. Subset described: CD45RA-negative fraction. This chain uses TRBV5-1 with TRBJ1-2, with 7 bases that match TRBD1. This TCR was sampled from a man aged 18 to 35 in good health. The CDR3 reads CASSLQGESYGYTF. The CDR3 DNA reads as TGCGCCAGCAGCTTGCAGGGGGAGAGCTATGGCTACACCTTC.